Listed below are T cell receptor beta chains from one sample, sequenced in a study of T cell responses to AZD1222 COVID-19 vaccine. Sequencing was performed with immunoSEQ multiplex PCR; in TCRdb, only in-frame clones are kept and a portion is missing. The data show about 160,000 clones, approximately 90% seen once. This sample comprised peripheral blood, obtained on day 0 of AZD1222 vaccination. These receptors were collected from an adult in good health. Each CDR3 is given with its conserved first and last residue. Each record gives: J gene, D gene, clone size, V gene, CDR3 protein, CDR3 DNA. D genes are given only for firm matches. Part of the rows lack a size; the others show once, few, many or a class for expanded clones.

TRBJ2-5 . . TRBV9 CASSEGPDPQETQYF TGTGCCAGCAGCGAGGGACCGGACCCCCAAGAGACCCAGTACTTC
TRBJ1-5 . . TRBV6-1 CASSEVGVVRQPQHF TGTGCCAGCAGTGAAGTGGGGGTTGTGCGGCAGCCCCAGCATTTT
TRBJ2-7 TRBD1 . TRBV4-2 CASRPGQGPYEQYF TGTGCCAGCAGACCGGGACAGGGCCCCTACGAGCAGTACTTC
TRBJ1-2 . once TRBV29-1 CSVLGPTGYGYTF TGCAGCGTTTTAGGCCCCACGGGCTATGGCTACACCTTC
TRBJ1-3 . few TRBV7-9 CASSPTGGSGNTIYF TGTGCCAGCAGCCCGACGGGGGGATCTGGAAACACCATATATTTT
TRBJ2-6 . . TRBV27 CASSPLAVSGANVLTF TGTGCCAGCAGCCCCCTCGCGGTTTCTGGGGCCAACGTCCTGACTTTC
TRBJ2-7 TRBD2 . TRBV19 CASIGGSSGSRHEQYF TGTGCCAGTATTGGGGGGTCCAGCGGGAGTCGCCACGAGCAGTACTTC
TRBJ2-1 . . TRBV7-2 CASSFPRATVGYNEQFF TGTGCCAGCAGCTTCCCCCGGGCTACCGTCGGCTACAATGAGCAGTTCTTC
TRBJ2-2 . . TRBV19 CASSRQRTNTGELFF TGTGCCAGTAGTAGACAGAGGACAAACACCGGGGAGCTGTTTTTT
TRBJ1-2 . few TRBV11-2 CASSLGNAGYTF TGTGCCAGCAGCTTGGGAAACGCGGGCTACACCTTC
TRBJ1-6 TRBD1 . TRBV11-2 CASSFTGTANSPLHF TGTGCCAGCAGCTTTACGGGGACAGCTAATTCACCCCTCCACTTT
TRBJ1-2 . . TRBV5-6 CASSLLEYYGYTF TGTGCCAGCAGCTTGTTAGAATACTATGGCTACACCTTC
TRBJ2-3 . . TRBV9 CASREGTDTQYF TGTGCCAGCAGAGAGGGCACAGATACGCAGTATTTT
TRBJ2-7 TRBD2 . TRBV4-2 CASSPSIAGTYYEQYF TGTGCCAGCAGCCCTTCCATAGCGGGAACCTACTACGAGCAGTACTTC
TRBJ1-4 TRBD1 . TRBV5-1 CASSSGTGGLANEKLFF TGCGCCAGCAGCTCCGGGACAGGGGGCCTGGCTAATGAAAAACTGTTTTTT
TRBJ1-4 . . TRBV4-3 CASSQAGARGEKLFF TGCGCCAGCAGCCAGGCAGGGGCCCGTGGTGAAAAACTGTTTTTT
TRBJ1-1 . . TRBV7-2 CASSRKVHSGNTEAFF TGTGCCAGCAGCCGCAAGGTACACTCTGGGAACACTGAAGCTTTCTTT
TRBJ2-7 TRBD2 . TRBV19 CASRTSGGPGPYEQYF TGTGCCAGTAGAACTAGCGGGGGCCCCGGGCCCTACGAGCAGTACTTC
TRBJ1-2 TRBD1 few TRBV2 CASSERTGGYGYGYTF TGTGCCAGCAGTGAACGGACAGGGGGCTACGGCTATGGCTACACCTTC
TRBJ2-7 . . TRBV21-1 CASRERGGEGVNPYEQYF TGTGCCAGCAGAGAAAGAGGGGGAGAGGGGGTCAACCCCTACGAGCAGTACTTC
TRBJ1-4 . . TRBV20-1 CSASRVEKLFF TGCAGTGCTAGTAGGGTCGAAAAACTGTTTTTT
TRBJ1-2 . . TRBV7-9 CASRGGGQAFGYTF TGTGCCAGCAGGGGTGGGGGACAAGCGTTTGGCTACACCTTC
TRBJ2-1 TRBD2 . TRBV28 CASSLWGGPGEQFF TGTGCCAGCAGTTTATGGGGAGGGCCGGGAGAGCAGTTCTTC
TRBJ1-1 . . TRBV28 CASITVNTEAFF TGTGCCAGCATCACCGTGAACACTGAAGCTTTCTTT
TRBJ2-2 TRBD2 . TRBV7-3 CASSWTSGAAGELFF TGTGCCAGCAGTTGGACTAGCGGGGCCGCCGGGGAGCTGTTTTTT
TRBJ2-1 . . TRBV30 CAWSPLTGSSYNEQFF TGTGCCTGGAGCCCCCTCACAGGGAGCTCCTACAATGAGCAGTTCTTC
TRBJ2-2 TRBD2 . TRBV27 CASSFSGSVGTGELFF TGTGCCAGCAGTTTTAGCGGGAGTGTAGGGACCGGGGAGCTGTTTTTT
TRBJ2-5 . once TRBV12-3/TRBV12-4 CASTLYGRETQYF TGTGCCAGCACCTTATACGGGAGAGAGACCCAGTACTTC
TRBJ1-1 . . TRBV7-9 CASSFAPSGQTEAFF TGTGCCAGCAGCTTCGCTCCGTCGGGGCAAACTGAAGCTTTCTTT
TRBJ2-7 . . TRBV14 CASSQGHYISYEQYF TGTGCCAGCAGCCAAGGACACTACATCTCCTACGAGCAGTACTTC
TRBJ2-3 . few TRBV15 CATSIKRESDTQYF TGTGCCACCAGCATTAAACGGGAGTCCGATACGCAGTATTTT
TRBJ1-5 TRBD1 once TRBV24-1 CATSDRSRGSNQPQHF TGTGCCACCAGTGATCGAAGCAGGGGGTCCAATCAGCCCCAGCATTTT
TRBJ1-3 TRBD1 once TRBV5-5 CASSLAGGLGNTIYF TGTGCCAGCAGCTTGGCAGGGGGCCTCGGAAACACCATATATTTT
TRBJ2-7 . . TRBV6-1 CASSEAPTGEKVYEQYF TGTGCCAGCAGTGAAGCGCCAACGGGGGAGAAGGTATACGAGCAGTACTTC
TRBJ1-5 . . TRBV7-8 CASSLDLGQPQHF TGTGCCAGCAGCTTAGATCTGGGACAGCCCCAGCATTTT
TRBJ1-3 . . TRBV7-2 CASSPKRGTPTGNTVYF TGTGCCAGCAGCCCGAAACGAGGGACACCGACTGGAAACACCGTATATTTT
TRBJ1-1 TRBD1 . TRBV6-6 CASRVGTGGRNTEAFF TGTGCCAGCAGGGTTGGGACAGGGGGCCGTAACACTGAAGCTTTCTTT
TRBJ2-7 . . TRBV7-9 CASSPGSTSSYEQYF TGTGCCAGCAGCCCCGGGTCTACTAGCTCCTACGAGCAGTACTTC
TRBJ2-7 . . TRBV11-2 CASSYNPSIGIYEQYF TGTGCCAGCAGTTATAACCCAAGTATCGGCATCTACGAGCAGTACTTC
TRBJ2-7 TRBD2 . TRBV7-9 CASSWAGGRASRGEQYF TGTGCCAGCAGCTGGGCAGGCGGGAGGGCCTCCCGAGGCGAGCAGTACTTC
TRBJ2-7 . many TRBV10-3 CAIRGGPEGYEQYF TGTGCCATCAGGGGGGGACCTGAAGGCTACGAGCAGTACTTC
TRBJ2-1 TRBD2 . TRBV7-2 CASSLLSSGRPNEQFF TGTGCCAGCAGCTTATTATCCAGCGGGAGGCCCAATGAGCAGTTCTTC
TRBJ1-3 . once TRBV7-8 CASNPGVGQGIRGNTIYF TGTGCCAGCAACCCCGGGGTGGGGCAGGGGATCCGTGGAAACACCATATATTTT
TRBJ2-5 . . TRBV2 CASSGQLIYETQYF TGTGCCAGCAGTGGACAGTTGATATACGAGACCCAGTACTTC
TRBJ1-5 TRBD1 . TRBV4-1 CASSQGVTGQGAPQHF TGCGCCAGCAGCCAAGGAGTCACGGGACAGGGGGCTCCCCAGCATTTT
TRBJ2-7 . . TRBV5-1 CASSLVRAGYEQYF TGCGCCAGCAGCTTGGTTAGGGCTGGGTACGAGCAGTACTTC
TRBJ2-3 TRBD1 . TRBV19 CASSSNPPGQVLTDTQYF TGTGCCAGTAGTAGCAACCCCCCGGGACAGGTCCTCACAGATACGCAGTATTTT
TRBJ2-2 . . TRBV28 CASSLFSGTLNTGELFF TGTGCCAGCAGTTTATTCTCCGGGACACTGAACACCGGGGAGCTGTTTTTT
TRBJ2-7 TRBD1 . TRBV30 CARSTGTGDGGQYF TGTGCCAGATCGACCGGGACAGGCGATGGGGGGCAGTACTTC
TRBJ1-1 . . TRBV18 CASSPPQPMNTEAFF TGTGCCAGCTCACCACCCCAGCCTATGAACACTGAAGCTTTCTTT
TRBJ2-3 TRBD2 . TRBV19 CATAGGNTQYF TGTGCCACGGCGGGGGGGAATACGCAGTATTTT
TRBJ2-3 . . TRBV5-6 CASSLAPGTDTQYF TGTGCCAGCAGCTTGGCCCCCGGCACAGATACGCAGTATTTT
TRBJ2-1 . few TRBV28 CASSQGGQFF TGTGCCAGCAGCCAGGGGGGGCAGTTCTTC
TRBJ2-1 TRBD2 once TRBV5-4 CASSLALAGVEQFF TGTGCCAGCAGCTTGGCACTAGCGGGAGTTGAGCAGTTCTTC